The 10 T cell receptor beta chains presented below share a single source sample, sequenced in a study of blood T cells in healthy people across ages. For the second PCR, which ran for 7 to 11 cycles, a sample-barcoded 5' primer and a J-beta primer mix were used. TCRdb ran MiXCR on the 5' RACE reads and lists one entry per CDR3 protein. Among 700,000 or so distinct CDR3 sequences listed, about 43% were seen once. The sample comprised blood. The receptor source for this set is a man older than 75 in good health.

In its sample, this clonotype was seen many times. The V gene is TRBV7-2, the J gene TRBJ1-2, with D unresolved. Trimming took 6 bases from V and 2 from J, leaving 13 bases between them. Germline values: CDR1 SGHTA, CDR2 FQGNSA. This CDR3 has 14 residues. The CDR3 region is CASSSLGGNYGYTF. CDR3 bases: TGTGCCAGCAGTTCCCTGGGCGGAAACTATGGCTACACCTTC.

The chain is built from TRBV6-5 and TRBJ1-1, with D possibly matching TRBD1 (6 bases). Germline CDR1 reads MNHEY; CDR2 reads SVGAGI. The V gene lost 5 bases and the J gene lost 5 bases, with 9 bases spanning the gap. The CDR3 runs to 12 residues. The CDR3 sequence: CASSDRRTEAFF. DNA for the CDR3: TGTGCCAGCAGTGACAGGCGAACTGAAGCTTTCTTT.

CDR3 sequence: CASSLGNGGSLTGQYF. As DNA, the CDR3 is TGTGCCAGCAGCTTAGGTAACGGCGGCTCTCTTACGGGGCAGTACTTC. The chain has TRBV7-2 and TRBJ2-7, with D unclear. The CDR3 spans 16 residues. V was clipped by 1 base and J by 9 bases, with 22 bases between them. Germline V gene data show CDR1 as SGHTA and CDR2 as FQGNSA.

Many counts were recorded for this clonotype. The chain couples TRBV29-1 to TRBJ2-7; a weak D match, TRBD2 (6 bases). This CDR3 has 12 residues. Germline V CDR1 and CDR2: SQVTM, ANQGSEA. V was cut by 3 bases and J by 5 bases, with 11 bases left in between. CDR3 nucleotides: TGCAGCGTTGAGGCTAGCGAGGACGAGCAGTACTTC. This gives the protein CSVEASEDEQYF.

This clonotype was observed a handful of times. V is TRBV5-1 and J is TRBJ2-7; 10 bases are a match to TRBD2. Germline V CDR1 and CDR2: SGHRS, YFSETQ. J gave up 4 bases and V 4 bases, and 5 bases lay outside the gene matches. This CDR3 has 14 amino acids. DNA for the CDR3: TGCGCCAGCAGCGGCAGCGGGGGGGCTTACGAGCAGTACTTC. Protein: CASSGSGGAYEQYF.

This clonotype was picked up a small number of times. CDR3 protein: CATSDSRASGETQYF. The CDR3 DNA reads as TGTGCCACCAGTGATTCTCGGGCTTCGGGAGAGACCCAGTACTTC. The chain uses TRBV24-1 and TRBJ2-5; D unclear. The CDR3 sequence is 15 residues long. The germline V gene encodes CDR1 KGHDR and CDR2 SFDVKD. V was cut by 2 bases and J by 4 bases, with 13 bases left in between.

The chain joins TRBV7-3 to TRBJ2-7; 16 nucleotides align to TRBD2. The V gene's germline CDR1 is SGHTA and CDR2 FQGTGA. V shed 4 bases, J shed 2 bases, and the junction held 8 bases outside the gene matches. CDR3 length: 18 residues. CDR3 coding DNA: TGTGCCAGCAGCTATCTGGGACTAGCGGGAGGGAGGGCCTACGAGCAGTACTTC. Translating it yields CASSYLGLAGGRAYEQYF.

This chain uses TRBV6-5 with TRBJ2-6; possibly TRBD1 or TRBD2 for D (7 bases each). Germline values: CDR1 MNHEY, CDR2 SVGAGI. CDR3 length equals 17 residues. The ends were cut back, 4 bases at V and 0 bases at J, with 13 bases in the middle. Here the CDR3 DNA reads TGTGCCAGCAGTTCCGGCAGGGGGGGCTCTGGGGCCAACGTCCTGACTTTC. Its translation is CASSSGRGGSGANVLTF.

Points on this clonotype: One end of the junction is discordant with germline, which a read error may explain. The J gene is TRBJ2-1, the V gene TRBV28, with 11 bases matching TRBD2. The length of the CDR3 is 16 residues. Germline assignment: CDR1 MDHEN and CDR2 SYDVKM. CDR3: CASSPTSGSSYKEQFF. Here the CDR3 DNA reads TGTGCCAGCAGCCCCACTAGCGGGAGCTCCTACAAGGAGCAGTTCTTC.

V and J are TRBV20-1 and TRBJ2-3; TRBD2 aligns across 13 bases. The CDR3 totals 15 residues. Trimming cost V 4 bases and J 2 bases; bases outside gene matches: 3. CDR1 is DFQATT and CDR2 is SNEGSKA in the germline V gene (reference sequence). CDR3 in amino acids: CSAKLAGGNTDTQYF. The CDR3 DNA reads as TGCAGTGCTAAACTAGCGGGGGGGAACACAGATACGCAGTATTTT.